A selection of T cell receptor beta chains follows, all from one sample in a study of T-cell memory formation after mild COVID-19. A single record per CDR3 protein comes from TCRdb applying MiXCR to the 5' RACE reads. The repertoire has 560,000 or so distinct CDR3 sequences, 15% to 20% of them found once; the top ten carry about 8.6%. The specimen sequenced was PBMCs or a T cell subset sorted from them (not recorded which). All receptors derive from an adult woman who had mild COVID-19 (a few samples of this study predate the infection). Cell type and time point are not known. The CDR3 runs from the conserved cysteine through the conserved F or W. A D gene is named only where the DNA matches it firmly. Size is omitted from some rows. Given values are once, few, many or a class for expanded clones.

abundance: few
v_gene: TRBV4-3
j_gene: TRBJ2-1
d_gene: NA
CDR3aa: CASYFRARYNEQFF
CDR3nt: TGCGCCAGCTACTTTAGGGCGCGCTACAATGAGCAGTTCTTC

abundance: NA
v_gene: TRBV20-1
j_gene: TRBJ2-7
d_gene: TRBD1
CDR3aa: CSASLQGYEQYF
CDR3nt: TGCAGTGCCAGTCTACAGGGGTACGAGCAGTACTTC

abundance: NA
v_gene: TRBV12-3/TRBV12-4
j_gene: TRBJ1-1
d_gene: NA
CDR3aa: CASRLRGFRTEAFF
CDR3nt: TGTGCCAGCAGGCTAAGAGGGTTTAGGACTGAAGCTTTCTTT

abundance: many
v_gene: TRBV4-3
j_gene: TRBJ2-3
d_gene: TRBD2
CDR3aa: CASSQDVAGWGTDTQYF
CDR3nt: TGCGCCAGCAGCCAAGACGTAGCGGGGTGGGGCACAGATACGCAGTATTTT

abundance: few
v_gene: TRBV9
j_gene: TRBJ2-1
d_gene: NA
CDR3aa: CASSAEGGSMDEQFF
CDR3nt: TGTGCCAGCAGCGCCGAGGGGGGCTCAATGGATGAGCAGTTCTTC

abundance: NA
v_gene: TRBV10-3
j_gene: TRBJ2-5
d_gene: TRBD2
CDR3aa: CAISESPGLAGETQYF
CDR3nt: TGTGCCATCAGTGAGTCGCCGGGACTAGCGGGAGAGACCCAGTACTTC

abundance: once
v_gene: TRBV11-1
j_gene: TRBJ2-1
d_gene: TRBD2
CDR3aa: CASSRETSGYNEQFF
CDR3nt: TGTGCCAGCAGCCGGGAGACTAGCGGTTACAATGAGCAGTTCTTC

abundance: once
v_gene: TRBV7-2
j_gene: TRBJ2-7
d_gene: TRBD1
CDR3aa: CASSSSGGGEQYF
CDR3nt: TGTGCCAGCAGCAGCTCAGGGGGCGGCGAGCAGTACTTC

abundance: NA
v_gene: TRBV11-3
j_gene: TRBJ1-2
d_gene: NA
CDR3aa: CASSPGATGVNDGYTF
CDR3nt: TGTGCCAGCAGCCCGGGGGCGACAGGAGTTAACGATGGCTACACCTTC

abundance: NA
v_gene: TRBV12-3/TRBV12-4
j_gene: TRBJ1-2
d_gene: TRBD1
CDR3aa: CASRTGQGNYGYTF
CDR3nt: TGTGCCAGCAGAACAGGACAGGGGAACTATGGCTACACCTTC

abundance: NA
v_gene: TRBV12-3/TRBV12-4
j_gene: TRBJ2-5
d_gene: NA
CDR3aa: CASTLWARRQETQYF
CDR3nt: TGTGCCAGCACCTTATGGGCTAGGAGGCAAGAGACCCAGTACTTC

abundance: few
v_gene: TRBV20-1
j_gene: TRBJ2-1
d_gene: NA
CDR3aa: CSASSRRRDNEQFF
CDR3nt: TGCAGTGCTAGTTCCCGCAGGAGGGACAATGAGCAGTTCTTC

abundance: NA
v_gene: TRBV20-1
j_gene: TRBJ1-1
d_gene: TRBD1
CDR3aa: CSASKGADTEAFF
CDR3nt: TGCAGTGCTAGCAAGGGGGCCGACACTGAAGCTTTCTTT

abundance: few
v_gene: TRBV12-3/TRBV12-4
j_gene: TRBJ2-1
d_gene: NA
CDR3aa: CASRRATASYNEQFF
CDR3nt: TGTGCCAGCAGGCGAGCGACAGCTTCCTACAATGAGCAGTTCTTC

abundance: NA
v_gene: TRBV6-4
j_gene: TRBJ1-1
d_gene: NA
CDR3aa: CASSDSGYTEAFF
CDR3nt: TGTGCCAGCAGTGACTCTGGGTACACTGAAGCTTTCTTT

abundance: NA
v_gene: TRBV18
j_gene: TRBJ2-3
d_gene: TRBD2
CDR3aa: CASSPSLLAGGPKDTQYF
CDR3nt: TGTGCCAGCTCACCTTCCCTACTAGCGGGGGGGCCAAAGGATACGCAGTATTTT

abundance: few
v_gene: TRBV1
j_gene: TRBJ1-2
d_gene: NA
CDR3aa: CTSPIHRWTGQNYGYTF
CDR3nt: TGCACCAGCCCGATCCACCGGTGGACAGGGCAAAACTATGGCTACACCTTC

abundance: few
v_gene: TRBV6-1
j_gene: TRBJ1-2
d_gene: NA
CDR3aa: CASSEVLGDNYGYTF
CDR3nt: TGTGCCAGCAGTGAAGTTCTGGGGGATAACTATGGCTACACCTTC

abundance: once
v_gene: TRBV29-1
j_gene: TRBJ1-1
d_gene: NA
CDR3aa: CSVEGATGAAEAFF
CDR3nt: TGCAGCGTTGAGGGGGCTACGGGTGCGGCTGAAGCTTTCTTT

abundance: few
v_gene: TRBV16
j_gene: TRBJ1-5
d_gene: NA
CDR3aa: CASSRLMTGVSNQPQHF
CDR3nt: TGTGCCAGCAGCCGACTAATGACAGGTGTTTCGAATCAGCCCCAGCATTTT